What follows is one TCR beta chain and its context. Its antigen is still unknown. The data are from a study of STAT3 mutations in large granular lymphocyte leukemia. Turning to the study itself: Roughly half of the longitudinally sequenced T-LGLL patients carried detectable canonical activating STAT3 mutations. Study observations and caveats: Sampling intervals varied between patients and samples. In some patients, a small highly pathogenic clone possibly went undetected. At least one immunodominant TCR beta clonotype appeared in every T-cell large granular lymphocyte leukemia patient.

Generated by immunoSEQ multiplex PCR, the TCRdb table keeps only in-frame clones and is missing some. The sample lists 9,000 to 15,000 clones, 75% to 80% occurring once. The TCR comes from a man aged 55 to 70 with T-cell large granular lymphocyte leukemia. Some clones in this sample may be carry-over from other donors' samples. What was sequenced was peripheral blood mononuclear cells.

The CDR3 DNA reads as TGTGCCAGCAGCCAGCCGGACAGGGGGATCTATGGCTACACCTTC. Protein product: CASSQPDRGIYGYTF. The chain links TRBV5-4 to TRBJ1-2; TRBD1 matches 10 bases. CDR1 is SGHNT, CDR2 YYREEE, per germline (reference sequence). With 4 bases clipped from V and 4 bases from J, the junction kept 7 bases outside the gene matches. The CDR3 spans 15 residues.